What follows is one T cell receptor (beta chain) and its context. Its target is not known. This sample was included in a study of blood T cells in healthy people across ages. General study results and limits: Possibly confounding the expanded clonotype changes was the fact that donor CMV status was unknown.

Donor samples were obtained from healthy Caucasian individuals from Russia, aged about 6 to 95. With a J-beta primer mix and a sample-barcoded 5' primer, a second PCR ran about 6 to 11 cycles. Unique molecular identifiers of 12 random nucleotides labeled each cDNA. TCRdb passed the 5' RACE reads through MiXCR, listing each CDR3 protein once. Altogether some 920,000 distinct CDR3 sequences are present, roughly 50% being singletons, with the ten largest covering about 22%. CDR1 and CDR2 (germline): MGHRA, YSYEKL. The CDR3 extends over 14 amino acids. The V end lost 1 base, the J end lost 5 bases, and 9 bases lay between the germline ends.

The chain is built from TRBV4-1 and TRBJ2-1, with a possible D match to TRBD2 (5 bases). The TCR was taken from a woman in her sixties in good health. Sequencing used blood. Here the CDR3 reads CASSQGQRHNEQFF. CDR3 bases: TGCGCCAGCAGCCAAGGGCAGCGGCACAATGAGCAGTTCTTC.